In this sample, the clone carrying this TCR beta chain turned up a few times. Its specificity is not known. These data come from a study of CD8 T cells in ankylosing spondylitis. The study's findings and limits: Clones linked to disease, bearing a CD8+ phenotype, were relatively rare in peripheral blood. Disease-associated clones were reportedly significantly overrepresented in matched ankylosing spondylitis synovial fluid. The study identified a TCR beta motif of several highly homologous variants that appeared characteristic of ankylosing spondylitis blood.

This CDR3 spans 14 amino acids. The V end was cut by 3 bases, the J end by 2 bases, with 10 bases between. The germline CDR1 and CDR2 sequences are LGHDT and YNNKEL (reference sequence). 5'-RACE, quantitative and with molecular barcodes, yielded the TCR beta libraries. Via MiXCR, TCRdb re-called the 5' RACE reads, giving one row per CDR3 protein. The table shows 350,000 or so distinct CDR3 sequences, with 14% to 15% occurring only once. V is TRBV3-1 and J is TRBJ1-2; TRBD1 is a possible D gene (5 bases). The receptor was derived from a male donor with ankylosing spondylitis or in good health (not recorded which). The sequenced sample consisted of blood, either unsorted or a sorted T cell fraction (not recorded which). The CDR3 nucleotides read TGTGCCAGCAGCCAGAGCAACAGGAACTATGGCTACACCTTC. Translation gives CASSQSNRNYGYTF.